This T cell receptor (beta chain) was documented in a study of STAT3 mutations in large granular lymphocyte leukemia. Study information: Roughly half of the longitudinally sequenced T-LGLL patients carried detectable canonical activating STAT3 mutations. Study conclusions and caveats: In about 35% of the 18 patients, new TCR clonotypes emerged after therapy. Some patients had dominant TCR clones larger than their STAT3 mutant burden. At least one immunodominant TCR beta clonotype appeared in every T-cell large granular lymphocyte leukemia patient.

Germline V lookup: CDR1 MNHNY, CDR2 SVGAGI (reference sequence). V lost 5 bases, J lost 0 bases, and 11 bases lay in between. This CDR3 comprises 15 residues. The data were produced by immunoSEQ multiplex PCR, yet TCRdb's version contains in-frame clones alone and is incomplete. The table includes about 16,000 clones, 84% detected once. Notes on this clone: The target antigen is unknown.

This receptor was identified in a man over 45 with T-cell large granular lymphocyte leukemia. Some clones in this sample may be carry-over from other donors' samples. Source material: peripheral blood mononuclear cells. The chain joins TRBV6-6 to TRBJ2-1; possible D gene TRBD1, 6 bases. In DNA form, the CDR3 reads TGTGCCAGCAGTCCGCAGGGGAGCTCCTACAATGAGCAGTTCTTC. This gives the protein CASSPQGSSYNEQFF.